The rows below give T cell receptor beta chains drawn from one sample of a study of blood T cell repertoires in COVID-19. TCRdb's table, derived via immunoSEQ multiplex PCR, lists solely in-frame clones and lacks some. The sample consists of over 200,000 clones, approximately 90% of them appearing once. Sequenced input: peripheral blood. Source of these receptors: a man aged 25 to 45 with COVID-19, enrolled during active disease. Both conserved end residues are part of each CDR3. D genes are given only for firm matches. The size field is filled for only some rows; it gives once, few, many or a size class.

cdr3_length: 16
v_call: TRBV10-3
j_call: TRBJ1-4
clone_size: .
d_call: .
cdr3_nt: TGTGCCATCAGTGAGTCCGGGGAGGGCGGCTATGAAAAACTGTTTTTT
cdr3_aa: CAISESGEGGYEKLFF

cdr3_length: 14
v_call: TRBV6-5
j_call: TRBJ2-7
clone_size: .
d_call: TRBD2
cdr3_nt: TGTGCCAGCAGCTTAGCGGGAGGGAGATACGAGCAGTACTTC
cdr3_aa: CASSLAGGRYEQYF

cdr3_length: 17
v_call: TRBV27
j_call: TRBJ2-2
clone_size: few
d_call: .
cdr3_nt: TGTGCCAGCAGTTCAGCACGGGTCCGGGTCAACACCGGGGAGCTGTTTTTT
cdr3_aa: CASSSARVRVNTGELFF

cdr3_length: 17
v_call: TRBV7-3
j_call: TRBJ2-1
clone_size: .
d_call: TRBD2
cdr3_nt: TGTGCCAGCAGCTCGATCGGACTAGCGGGGGTAAACAATGAGCAGTTCTTC
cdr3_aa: CASSSIGLAGVNNEQFF

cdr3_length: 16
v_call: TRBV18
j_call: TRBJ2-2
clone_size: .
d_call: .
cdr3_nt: TGTGCCAGCTCACGCCTCCAGGGTGTTGGGACCGGGGAGCTGTTTTTT
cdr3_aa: CASSRLQGVGTGELFF

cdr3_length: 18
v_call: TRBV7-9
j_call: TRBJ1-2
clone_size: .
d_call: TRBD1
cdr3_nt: TGTGCCAGCAGCTTCCCCCGCGTCACAGGGGCGCGGAGCTATGGCTACACCTTC
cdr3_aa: CASSFPRVTGARSYGYTF

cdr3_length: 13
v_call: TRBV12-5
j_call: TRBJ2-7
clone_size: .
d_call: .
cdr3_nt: TGTGCTAGTGCCTTCGACAGTCCCTACGAGCAGTACTTC
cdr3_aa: CASAFDSPYEQYF

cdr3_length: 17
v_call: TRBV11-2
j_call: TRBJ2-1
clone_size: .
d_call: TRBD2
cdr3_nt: TGTGCCAGCAGCTTAGGTGGAGCGGGAGTGGGCTACAATGAGCAGTTCTTC
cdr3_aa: CASSLGGAGVGYNEQFF

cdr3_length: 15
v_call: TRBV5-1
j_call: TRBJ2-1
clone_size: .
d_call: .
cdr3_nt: TGCGCCAGCAGCTTGGATACGGGAACCTACAATGAGCAGTTCTTC
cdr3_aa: CASSLDTGTYNEQFF

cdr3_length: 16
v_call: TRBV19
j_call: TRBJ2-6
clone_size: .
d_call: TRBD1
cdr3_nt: TGTGCCAGTACCCGGGACAGCTACTCTGGGGCCAACGTCCTGACTTTC
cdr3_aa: CASTRDSYSGANVLTF

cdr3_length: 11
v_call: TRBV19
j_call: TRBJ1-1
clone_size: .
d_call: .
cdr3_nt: TGTGTTTGCAGAAGGAACACTGAAGCTTTCTTT
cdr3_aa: CVCRRNTEAFF

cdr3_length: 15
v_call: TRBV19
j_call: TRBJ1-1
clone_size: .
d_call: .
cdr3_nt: TGTGCCAGTAAAATAGGGGCCCGGGGAGGGACTGAAGCTTTCTTT
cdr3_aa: CASKIGARGGTEAFF

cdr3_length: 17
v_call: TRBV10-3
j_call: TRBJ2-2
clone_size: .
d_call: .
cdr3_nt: TGTGCCATCAGTGAGGGGGTCGGGGGGCTAAACACCGGGGAGCTGTTTTTT
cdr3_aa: CAISEGVGGLNTGELFF

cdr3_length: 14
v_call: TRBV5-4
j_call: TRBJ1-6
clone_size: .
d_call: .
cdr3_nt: TGTGCCAGCAGCTTGAATCTCCTAAATTCACCCCTCCACTTT
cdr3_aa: CASSLNLLNSPLHF

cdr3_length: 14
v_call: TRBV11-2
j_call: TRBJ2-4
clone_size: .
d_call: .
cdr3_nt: TGTGCCAGCAGCTCGAGTCGAGGGCTGGACATTCAGTACTTC
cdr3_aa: CASSSSRGLDIQYF

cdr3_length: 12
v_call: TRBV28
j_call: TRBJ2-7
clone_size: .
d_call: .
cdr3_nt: TGTGCCAGCAGGGGCAGGGTTTTCGAGCAGTACTTC
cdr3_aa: CASRGRVFEQYF

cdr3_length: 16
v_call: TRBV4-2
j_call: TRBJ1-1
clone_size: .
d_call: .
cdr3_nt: TGTGCCAGCAGCCAAGACGAGGCAGGGGCGAACACTGAAGCTTTCTTT
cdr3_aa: CASSQDEAGANTEAFF

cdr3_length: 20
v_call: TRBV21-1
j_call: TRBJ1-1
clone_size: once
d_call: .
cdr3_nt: TGTGCCAGCAGCTCCCGGGACAGGGGTCCCCGGGCTTTTACGAACACTGAAGCTTTCTTT
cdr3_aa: CASSSRDRGPRAFTNTEAFF

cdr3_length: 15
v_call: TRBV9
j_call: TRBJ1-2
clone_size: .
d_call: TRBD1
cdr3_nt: TGTGCCAGCAGCGTACTGCCGACAGGGGGCGATGGCTACACCTTC
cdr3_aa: CASSVLPTGGDGYTF

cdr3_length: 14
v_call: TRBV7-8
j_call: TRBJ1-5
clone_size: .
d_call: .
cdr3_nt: TGTGCCAGCAGCTTAGGGAGTCCTCCCGGGCCCCAGCATTTT
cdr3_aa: CASSLGSPPGPQHF

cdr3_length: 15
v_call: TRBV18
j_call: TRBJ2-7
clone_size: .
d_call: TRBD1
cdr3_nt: TGTGCCAGCTCAGATGGACAGGGGTTGGGCTACGAGCAGTACTTC
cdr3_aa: CASSDGQGLGYEQYF

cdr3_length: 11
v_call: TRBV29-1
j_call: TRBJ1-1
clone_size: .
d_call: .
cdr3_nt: TGCAGCGTTGGAGGGGGAACTGAAGCTTTCTTT
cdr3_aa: CSVGGGTEAFF

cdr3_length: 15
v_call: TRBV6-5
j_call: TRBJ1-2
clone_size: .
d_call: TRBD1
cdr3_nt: TGTGCCAGCAGTTACCAAACAGGGGGCGTAGAAGGCTACACCTTC
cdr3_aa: CASSYQTGGVEGYTF

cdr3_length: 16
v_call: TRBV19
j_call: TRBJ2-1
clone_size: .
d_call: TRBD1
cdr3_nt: TGTGCCAGTAGTATAGTACAGGGGGCGCGACGGAATGAGCAGTTCTTC
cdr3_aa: CASSIVQGARRNEQFF

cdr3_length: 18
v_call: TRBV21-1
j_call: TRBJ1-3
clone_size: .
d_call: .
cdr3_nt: TGTGCCAGCAGCCGGGTAGGGGGCACCGCCTTCTCTGGAAACACCATATATTTT
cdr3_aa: CASSRVGGTAFSGNTIYF

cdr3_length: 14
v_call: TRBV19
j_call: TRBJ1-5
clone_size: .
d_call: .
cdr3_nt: TGTGCCAGTAGTGCTGCAGGGTGGAATCAGCCCCAGCATTTT
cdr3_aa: CASSAAGWNQPQHF

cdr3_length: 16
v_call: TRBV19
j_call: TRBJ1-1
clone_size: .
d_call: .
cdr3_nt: TGTGCCAGTAGTATCTGGGGTACAGGGCGTGACACTGAAGCTTTCTTT
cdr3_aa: CASSIWGTGRDTEAFF

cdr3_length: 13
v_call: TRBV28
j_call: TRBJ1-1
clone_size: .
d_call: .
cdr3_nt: TGTGCCAGCCTAAAGGGGCAAAACACTGAAGCTTTCTTT
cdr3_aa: CASLKGQNTEAFF

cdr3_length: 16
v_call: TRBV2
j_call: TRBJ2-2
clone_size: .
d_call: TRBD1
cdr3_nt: TGTGCCAGCAGTAACCCGGGACAGGGTAACACCGGGGAGCTGTTTTTT
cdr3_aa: CASSNPGQGNTGELFF

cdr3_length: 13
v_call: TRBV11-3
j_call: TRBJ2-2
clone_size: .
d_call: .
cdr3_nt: TGTGCCAGCAGCTTTCTGAACACCGGGGAGCTGTTTTTT
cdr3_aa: CASSFLNTGELFF

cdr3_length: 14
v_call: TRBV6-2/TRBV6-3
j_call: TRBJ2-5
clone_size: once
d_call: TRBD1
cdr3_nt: TGTGCCAGCAGTGGGTGGCCAGGGGGTGAGACCCAGTACTTC
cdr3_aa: CASSGWPGGETQYF

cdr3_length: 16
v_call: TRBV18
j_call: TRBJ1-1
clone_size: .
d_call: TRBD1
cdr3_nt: TGTGCCAGCTCACCGGGGACAGGGTTGGTGAACACTGAAGCTTTCTTT
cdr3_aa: CASSPGTGLVNTEAFF

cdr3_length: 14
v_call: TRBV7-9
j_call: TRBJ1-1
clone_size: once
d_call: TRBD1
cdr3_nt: TGTGCCAGCAGCTCAGGGGGCGGATACACTGAAGCTTTCTTT
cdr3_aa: CASSSGGGYTEAFF

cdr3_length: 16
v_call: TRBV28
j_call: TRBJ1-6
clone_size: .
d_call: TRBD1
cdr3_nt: TGTGCCAGCAGTCAGACAGGGTACTCCTATAATTCACCCCTCCACTTT
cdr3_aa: CASSQTGYSYNSPLHF

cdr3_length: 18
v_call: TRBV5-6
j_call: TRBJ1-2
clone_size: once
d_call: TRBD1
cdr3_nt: TGTGCCAGCAGCTTGGAATTGGGACAGGGCTCGTATAACTATGGCTACACCTTC
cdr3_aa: CASSLELGQGSYNYGYTF

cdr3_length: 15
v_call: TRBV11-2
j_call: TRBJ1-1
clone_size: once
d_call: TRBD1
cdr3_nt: TGTGCCAGCAGCACCAGGGGGGCTCGGGGCACTGAAGCTTTCTTT
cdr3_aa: CASSTRGARGTEAFF

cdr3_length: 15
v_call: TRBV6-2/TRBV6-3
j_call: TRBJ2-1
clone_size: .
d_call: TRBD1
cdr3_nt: TGTGCCAGCAGCCTCTATGGACAGGGGTACAATGAGCAGTTCTTC
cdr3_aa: CASSLYGQGYNEQFF

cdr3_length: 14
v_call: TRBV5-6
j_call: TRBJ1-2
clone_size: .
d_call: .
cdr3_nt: TGTGCCAGCAGCTTGCGGGAGGCCATAGATGGCTACACCTTC
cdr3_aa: CASSLREAIDGYTF

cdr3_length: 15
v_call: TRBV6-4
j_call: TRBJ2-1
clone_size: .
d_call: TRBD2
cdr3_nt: TGTGCCAGCAGTGACACAGCGGGAGGTAGCAATGAGCAGTTCTTC
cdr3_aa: CASSDTAGGSNEQFF

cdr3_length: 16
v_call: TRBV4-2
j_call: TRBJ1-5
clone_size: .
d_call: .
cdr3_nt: TGTGCCAGCAGCCAAGGGTTGGGAGGAGTCAATCAGCCCCAGCATTTT
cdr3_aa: CASSQGLGGVNQPQHF

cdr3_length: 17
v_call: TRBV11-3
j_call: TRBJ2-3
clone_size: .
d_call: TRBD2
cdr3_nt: TGTGCCAGCAGCTTAGCCCTAGGGAGGGACGTGGCAGATACGCAGTATTTT
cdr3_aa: CASSLALGRDVADTQYF

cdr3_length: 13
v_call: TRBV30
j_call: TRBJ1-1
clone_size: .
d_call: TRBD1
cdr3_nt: TGTGCCTGGAGCCGGGACGGACAGGGGGAGGCTTTCTTT
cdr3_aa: CAWSRDGQGEAFF